The TCR beta chain under discussion was sequenced for a study of cytomegalovirus exposure and HLA in healthy donors (dated by TCRdb to about 2017). A note on the overall study: A later analysis indicated that the 100 to 150 validation repertoires were generated on the platform also employed for the approximately 700 repertoires of the first cohort. The aim of the study was to test whether cataloging public T cell receptors could identify signatures of past pathogen exposure. In addition to the first cohort of 666 subjects, a separate validation cohort of around 110 different subjects was used. High-throughput TCR immunosequencing, statistical association of individual TCRs with disease status, and machine learning were combined to predict cytomegalovirus infection status.

Library construction relied on the immunoSEQ multiplex PCR assay. The authors' analysis ran thus. To diagnose cytomegalovirus status from the catalog of TCR beta chain sequences, a statistical classification framework was built. Imported from immuneACCESS, the table was reduced by TCRdb to in-frame sequences with V and J called. These copies leave out some clones; in studies compared against another copy, an unresolved V gene accounts for under half, and the cause of the remainder is not known. That table supplies the V and J calls and clone size; D and trimming were determined from the DNA. This sample is represented by about 220,000 clones; around 90% of them were singletons. Clones ranked in the top ten supply roughly 1% of the sample. General conclusions and limits of the study: The authors suggested that the approach could potentially be extended to other disease states and immunological phenotypes. A total of roughly 160 TCR beta chains were listed by the study as associated with cytomegalovirus. A later analysis had no HLA typing for the validation cohort, so co-occurrence there was scored across all 120 or so repertoires. A later analysis found that TCRs clustered in the first cohort also tended to co-occur in the roughly 110 validation repertoires, with 94% of cluster scores above 0. In vitro tests confirmed that a few of the cytomegalovirus-associated TCR beta chains recognize cytomegalovirus antigens. Cytomegalovirus status was reported to be diagnosed by the classifier with high specificity and sensitivity in both the original and validation cohorts. While some public TCRs were present in many individuals, most TCR sequences turned up only very rarely across donors.

The donors were included in the validation cohort of approximately 120 subjects, a group kept apart from the roughly 670-subject first cohort. Of note for this clone: No cognate antigen has been identified for it. No qualities accompany the bases; no much larger clone lies one base away.

Sequenced: PBMCs. The TCR sequence derives from a woman between 18 and 29 years old in good health and CMV-seronegative.

The CDR3 protein sequence reads: CASSILLSELNTGELFF. The DNA sequence is as follows: TGTGCCAGTAGTATTCTCCTGAGCGAATTGAACACCGGGGAGCTGTTTTTT. The receptor chain draws on TRBV19 and TRBJ2-2, with no confident D gene call. CDR3 length: 17 amino acids, cysteine to phenylalanine. Here the CDR3 DNA is all that survives: 51 bases in frame from base 1. V drops 3 bases and J drops 1 base, leaving 15 bases in between. CDR1 and CDR2 are read off the germline V gene (reference sequence) as LNHDA and SQIVND.